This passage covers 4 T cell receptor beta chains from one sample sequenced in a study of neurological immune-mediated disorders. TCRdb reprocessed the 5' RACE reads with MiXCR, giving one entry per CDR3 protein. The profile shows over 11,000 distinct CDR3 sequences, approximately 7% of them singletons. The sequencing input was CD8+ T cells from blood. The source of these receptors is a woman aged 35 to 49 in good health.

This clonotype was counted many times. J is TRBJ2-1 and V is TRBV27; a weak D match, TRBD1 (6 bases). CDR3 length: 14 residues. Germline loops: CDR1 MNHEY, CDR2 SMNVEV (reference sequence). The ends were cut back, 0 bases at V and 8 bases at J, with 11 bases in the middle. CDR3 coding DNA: TGTGCCAGCAGTTTATCCGCAGGGGATCATGAGCAGTTCTTC. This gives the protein CASSLSAGDHEQFF.

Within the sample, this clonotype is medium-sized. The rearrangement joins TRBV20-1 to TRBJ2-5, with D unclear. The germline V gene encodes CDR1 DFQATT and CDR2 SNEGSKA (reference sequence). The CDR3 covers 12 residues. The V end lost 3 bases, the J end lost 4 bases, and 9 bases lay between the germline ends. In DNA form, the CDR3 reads TGCAGTGCTAGTGTAGGGTTAGAGACCCAGTACTTC. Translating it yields CSASVGLETQYF.

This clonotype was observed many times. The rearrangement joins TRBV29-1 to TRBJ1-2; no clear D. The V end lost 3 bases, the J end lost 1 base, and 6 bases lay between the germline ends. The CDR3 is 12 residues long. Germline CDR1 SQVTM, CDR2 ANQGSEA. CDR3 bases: TGCAGCGTTGAGTCAGATAACTATGGCTACACCTTC. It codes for CSVESDNYGYTF.

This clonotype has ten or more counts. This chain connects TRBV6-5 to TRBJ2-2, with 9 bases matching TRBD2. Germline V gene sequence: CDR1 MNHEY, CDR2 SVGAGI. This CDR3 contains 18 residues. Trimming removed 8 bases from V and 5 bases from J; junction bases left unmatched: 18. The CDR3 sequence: CASHTTGSGRSGTGELFF. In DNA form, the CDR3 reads TGTGCCAGCCACACTACCGGGAGCGGGAGGTCGGGAACCGGGGAGCTGTTTTTT.